The present T cell receptor beta chain was sequenced within a study of tumor-infiltrating lymphocytes in primary liver carcinoma (dated by TCRdb to the late 2010s). Regarding the study in general: The five patients, three men and two women aged 30 to 69 years, had hepatocellular carcinoma (four) or combined HCC and intrahepatic cholangiocarcinoma (one). High reproducibility was observed for the technical replicate repertoires, with mean shared-clone rates approximately 0.9 and correlation coefficients above 0.95. A total of roughly 35 specimens from 5 patients, comprising some 25 tumor regions, 5 adjacent noncancerous liver tissues and 5 peripheral blood samples, were covered by TCRbeta repertoire sequencing. To link TCRbeta repertoire diversity with the local molecular phenotype, the roughly 23 tumor region samples were profiled using Agilent mRNA microarrays. TCRbeta repertoire sequencing, expression microarrays and whole-exome sequencing were combined in the study across five regions of each liver tumor, with adjacent normal tissue and blood also included. Samples yielded roughly 3.65 to 7.5 million productive TCRbeta reads; read depth did not differ significantly between tissue types. Tumors of the five patients were stage T1-T3 N0M0 with maximum diameters of roughly 4.2 to 11 cm.

Total RNA and DNA were co-extracted from about 19-30 mg of bulk tissue with the AllPrep DNA/RNA mini kit, without cell sorting. Between late 2015 and March 2016, about 5 patients in China with histopathologically diagnosed primary liver carcinoma had their tumors surgically resected. At the time of sampling, the patients had chronic HBV infection and had not received any treatment. Five spatially separated regions were sampled per tumor: superior, inferior, left-lateral and right-lateral poles, plus the tumor centre. More than 85% viable tumor cells were found by histology in every tumor sample. Pieces of fresh tumor and adjacent tissue were cut in half, with one half kept in RNAlater at -80 degrees C and the other half sent for histology. Ends trimmed: V by 3 bases, J by 6 bases; bases unmatched to a gene: 5. Inclusive of the bounding cysteine and phenylalanine, the CDR3 is 14 residues long. The only DNA kept is the CDR3, 42 bases in frame from the first base.

This clonotype is characterized as medium-sized (0.01 to 0.1%). Its cognate antigen has yet to be identified. There are no base qualities to consult, and no much larger clone falls within one base. TCRbeta-specific cDNA was reverse-transcribed from 500 ng total RNA using a constant-region primer and ProtoScript II reverse transcriptase. Construction of the TCRbeta libraries relied on three nested rounds of multiplex PCR, following a slightly modified ARM-PCR procedure. Each of the first two PCR rounds ran for about 10 cycles using multiplex TRBV1-TRBV30 forward primers together with a Cbeta reverse primer. Sample barcodes and Illumina adapters were added in a final 25-cycle PCR using Deep VentR polymerase. Before sequencing, amplicons of 200-500 bp were purified from gel using a QIAquick gel extraction kit. An Illumina HiSeq 2500 was used to sequence the TCRbeta amplicons with 250-bp paired-end reads. From the authors' description of their analysis: To recover full CDR3 sequences, reads were quality-trimmed using Trimmomatic v0.33 and paired reads were then merged using FLASH v1.2.11. MiGEC v1.2.1b assigned V, D and J germline segments to the rearranged TCRbeta sequences. Clonotype statistics and Shannon-Wiener diversity indices were computed with VDJtools v1.0.0. Except for diversity analysis, only the 250 most abundant clonotypes of each sample were used in subsequent analyses to reduce sampling bias. TCRdb redid the processing of the public reads, applying fastp at Q25 and MiXCR, and retained in-frame beta chains. CDR3 protein sequences are deduplicated, and each keeps its most common genes and DNA. None of the V and J calls come from the authors' own analysis; TCRdb made them. The sample contains roughly 70,000 distinct CDR3 sequences, about three quarters of them found a single time. The ten largest make up under 45% of the sample.

Broad study findings and their caveats: The top 250 clones accounted for a significantly greater share of the repertoire in tumors than in blood (p = 0.039). Because only the TCR beta chain was sequenced and unpaired alpha chains were not captured, true repertoire diversity is likely underestimated. Because the samples were bulk and unsorted, CD4+ and CD8+ T cell repertoires could not be compared. Pairs of tumor regions showed greater repertoire overlap (mean approximately 35%) than tumor-adjacent pairs (17%) or tumor-blood pairs (around 15%), which is consistent with antigen-driven expansion. The study included only a few patients, and the authors note findings should be validated in a larger study. Only about 7.5-24% of top clones were present in all five regions of a tumor, suggesting spatial heterogeneity of tumor-infiltrating T cells.

Sequencing used liver tumor tissue from sampling region 4. What the cell subset or site label conveys for this sample: tumor region T4, right-lateral pole. The rearrangement combines TRBV12-3 or TRBV12-4 with TRBJ2-1; a stretch of 7 junction bases matches TRBD2. The sequence was collected from a man between 35 and 55 years old with primary liver carcinoma and hepatitis B virus infection. The nucleotide sequence reads as follows: TGTGCCAGCAGTTTTCGGGGAGGGCCCAATGAGCAGTTCTTC. Its amino acids are CASSFRGGPNEQFF.